The following is a T cell receptor beta chain sequence with its context. The antigen remains undetermined. Trimming stripped 3 bases from V and 4 bases from J, with 10 bases between. The CDR3 sequence is 13 residues long. CDR1 and CDR2 (germline): SQVTM, ANQGSEA. No patient had autoimmune disease or received systemic immunosuppression. Profiling relied on immunoSEQ multiplex PCR, and the TCRdb table lists in-frame clones only, not all of them. The data show about 46,000 clones, 91% seen once. This entry is derived from a study of OX40 agonist ivuxolimab in advanced cancers. At the level of the study: Ivuxolimab is a fully human IgG2 antibody that activates OX40 (CD134). Among those enrolled, mean age was roughly 55 years (range roughly 20 to 79) and about 79% were male.

Study-level results: Those patients achieving a partial response at 0.1-3.0 mg/kg showed among the lowest clonal expansion.

Material: CD4+ or CD8+ T cells sorted from blood, obtained in a trial of the OX40 agonist ivuxolimab. The origin of this receptor is an adult with an advanced solid tumor such as melanoma, head and neck, liver or kidney cancer. The rearrangement links TRBV29-1 to TRBJ2-1; D not certain. The CDR3 sequence: CSVDGLSYNEQFF. The CDR3 nucleotides read TGCAGCGTTGATGGTTTATCGTACAATGAGCAGTTCTTC.